This note documents a single T cell receptor beta chain sequence. This receptor's antigen is unknown. No base-level quality is on record; no much larger clone is a single base apart. The cohort consisted of 670 or so healthy bone marrow donors. At the time of sampling, every cohort member was nominally healthy, though immune exposures that went unrecorded were likely present. The donor tested CMV seronegative and was one of the 352 seronegative cohort members. Each donor provided a peripheral blood sample, and peripheral blood mononuclear cells were used for TCR beta sequencing. The Qiagen DNeasy Blood Extraction Kit was used to extract genomic DNA from the blood cell samples. Reading the germline V gene (reference sequence) gives CDR1 SEHNR and CDR2 FQNEAQ. V loses 2 bases, J loses 2 bases, and the germline ends lie 14 bases apart. The CDR3, cysteine through phenylalanine, is 16 amino acids long. The read is trimmed to its CDR3 DNA, 48 bases read in frame from base 1.

The data derive from a study of cytomegalovirus exposure and HLA in healthy donors (TCRdb year 2017). A note on the overall study: An earlier analysis of some 500 of the donors reported more than 250 Gb of sequence data and 117 million unique TCR beta sequences from some 180 million T cells. The study was designed to test whether signatures of past pathogen exposure could be identified by cataloging public T cell receptors. A later analysis re-examined previously published TCR beta repertoires from just over 650 donors and added high-resolution HLA genotyping to investigate patterns of TCR occurrence. Across 398 genotyped donors of the cohort, an average of 235,054 unique TCR beta nucleotide sequences per donor were sequenced, and about a sixth of those sequences were non-productive. Genome-wide SNP genotypes for about 65% of the roughly 670 donors were used in a later genetic analysis, which treated that subset as a discovery cohort. Using immunosequencing, the study profiled T cell repertoires from some 670 subjects and related those repertoires to cytomegalovirus serostatus. Donor age, sex, ethnicity and CMV serostatus were compiled together with the repertoire data. An early release that covered approximately 600 HLA-typed donors contained approximately 300 gigabases of sequencing data and about 93 million unique TCR sequences. Because of strong linkage in the cohort, five DR-DQ haplotypes were treated as single units for association and clustering. An earlier analysis of 587 of the donors applied high-throughput TCR beta sequencing to assess whether each TCR beta V gene segment acted as functional or pseudogenic. In addition to the first cohort of around 670 subjects, a separate validation cohort of approximately 130 different subjects was used. Typing coverage differed by locus: A, B, C, DRB1 and DQB1 were typed in about 629-630 donors, DQA1 in roughly 500, DPA1 in nearly 610, and DPB1 in about 450. To predict cytomegalovirus infection status, the study brought together high-throughput TCR immunosequencing, statistical association of individual TCRs with disease status, and machine learning. Class I and class II HLA loci were covered by the typing at four-digit resolution. The genetic ancestry cluster associated with self-reported Caucasian donors included 65% to 90% of the approximately 410 genotyped donors. Rather than drawing on any new phenotypic data, the later analysis identified candidate immune exposures from TCR beta sequences and the way those sequences occurred across donors. Every repertoire in the discovery cohort had been generated on one and the same sequencing platform.

Library creation used the immunoSEQ multiplex PCR assay. For the multiplex PCR, a mixture combining 60 forward primers for TCR Vbeta segments and 13 reverse primers for TCR Jbeta segments was used. The CDR3 region of rearranged TCR beta genes was amplified from genomic DNA with a multiplex PCR assay. The amplified TCR beta libraries were sequenced on the Illumina HiSeq System as 87-base-pair reads. On the authors' methods: A later analysis tallied around 87 million unique TCR beta chains across the 666 repertoires, and about 12 million of those chains were shared by two or more donors. A nearest-neighbor algorithm error-corrected the raw reads and collapsed the reads into unique sequences, merging closely related sequences to remove PCR and sequencing errors. V, D and J gene segments were assigned by aligning CDR3 sequences to IMGT reference sequences. Each retained sequence needed at least a six-nucleotide match to both a V gene segment and a J gene segment. Rearrangements were called productive when the CDR3 lacked stop codons and stayed in frame with V and J; all others were non-productive. CDR3 was defined by IMGT convention, running from the second conserved V-encoded cysteine to the conserved J-encoded phenylalanine. In an earlier analysis of around 640 of the donors, sequences lacking an unambiguous match to a single V gene segment were excluded. An earlier analysis of a few hundred of the donors classified V segments as functional when productive rearrangements were above 56.7% and as segregating when the standard deviation between donors was above 5%. A statistical classification framework was built to diagnose cytomegalovirus status from the catalog of TCR beta chain sequences. A later analysis assigned V and J genes by comparing TCR nucleotide sequences with IMGT/GENE-DB human TR gene sequences. The TCRdist pipeline was used in a later analysis to assign CDR3 sequences and most-parsimonious VDJ recombination scenarios. In a later analysis, every TCR beta chain was defined by the combination of its CDR3 amino acid sequence and its V-gene family, and reads without a unique V-gene family were dropped. As a way to deal with suspected cross-contamination and a sequencing artifact, a later analysis dropped under 600 nucleotide sequences that were highly shared and had low generation probability. In a later analysis, a clonal expansion index was calculated for each public chain from normalized within-repertoire ranks of inferred template counts. Generation probabilities in a later analysis came from a VDJ recombination model fitted to out-of-frame rearrangements, and those results were checked against IGoR. In a later analysis, TCR-TCR, TCR-HLA and TCR-CMV co-occurrence was scored with hypergeometric tests, and a repertoire-size bias correction was applied to TCR pairs. In a later analysis, false discovery rates were estimated by permuting HLA or CMV assignments 20 times. A later analysis grouped co-occurring TCRs with DBSCAN, adding TCRdist sequence similarity when clustering within HLA-allele-positive subsets. Repertoires with fewer than 30,000 or more than 120,000 public chains were left out of co-occurrence clustering, as were a handful of repertoires with anomalous nucleotide sharing. The immuneACCESS repertoire file appears here via TCRdb, limited to in-frame rearrangements. These files lack a portion of the clones; in checked studies, under half of the deficit traces to unresolved V genes, and the cause of the others is not known. V, J and clone size are those of that table, while D and trimming were read from the DNA. A total of about 180,000 clones appear in this sample, around 77% of them only once. Around 1.9% of the sample is held by the ten biggest clonotypes.

Study-wide conclusions, independent of this receptor: Broadly in line with IMGT annotations, most TCR beta V segments showed up in productive rearrangements about 87% or about 30% of the time in an earlier analysis of approximately 640 of the donors. A total of fewer than 200 TCR beta chains were listed by the study as associated with cytomegalovirus. In a later analysis, some 18,000 TCR beta sequences were associated with specific HLA alleles at a false discovery rate of 0.05. A further reported finding was that TCR beta sequences accurately predicted the HLA-A and HLA-B alleles for most subjects in the first cohort. Most CMV-associated TCR beta chains appeared to be HLA-restricted in a later analysis, and the HLA associations seemed to be driven largely by CMV exposure. Because HLA typing was unavailable for some donors at each locus, only the typed subset was used in association tests. A later genetic analysis associated a missense DCLRE1C variant with V-gene and J-gene trimming of TCR beta chains, and an independent cohort replicated the association. The 87-base-pair reads could not distinguish some IMGT-functional V segments, including TRBV6-2 and TRBV6-3, so those segments were excluded. Compared with the approximately 700-donor mean, donors in an Asian-associated ancestry cluster had fewer N-insertions in productive TCRs, according to a later genetic analysis. Correlated functional status among segregating V segments might be attributable to linkage disequilibrium, but an unknown experimental factor could not be ruled out. Strong co-occurrence of HLA alleles, especially DR and DQ, made assigning TCR associations to individual alleles difficult. In a later analysis, the rate of TCR association differed among HLA loci, with DRB1 alleles having the most associated TCRs and HLA-C alleles having the fewest. Cytomegalovirus status was reported to be diagnosed by the classifier with high specificity and sensitivity in both the original and validation cohorts. The cohort was sequenced for TCR beta chains only, and without alpha or paired-chain data the features that could be detected were limited. A later analysis found that HLA-associated TCR beta chains were more clonally expanded and had lower generation probabilities than equally common non-associated chains. Three of the identified cytomegalovirus-associated TCR beta chains were confirmed in vitro to be specific for cytomegalovirus antigens. The presence/absence analyses assumed that sequencing depth was roughly uniform across donors, and that assumption may not be true. CMV serostatus was the only immune exposure information available for the cohort. Because counts were too low, some 17 rarely observed V segments, including chromosome 9 orphons, were left out of the earlier analysis of a few hundred of the donors. A group of highly shared sequence variants was considered likely to be a technical artifact of the sequencing pipeline. In a later analysis, several top co-occurrence clusters were reported to appear linked to parvovirus B19, influenza, CMV and Epstein-Barr virus. Most TCR sequences were seen in very few donors, while some public TCRs were found in many individuals. According to the authors, the approach could potentially be generalized to other disease states and immunological phenotypes.

The receptor comes from a woman aged 30 to 39 in good health and CMV-seronegative. The chain joins TRBV7-9 to TRBJ2-3; 6 matching bases give a weak D call of TRBD2. The source material was PBMCs. The CDR3: CASSLLAGNPTDTQYF. The DNA is TGTGCCAGCAGCTTACTTGCGGGGAATCCCACAGATACGCAGTATTTT.